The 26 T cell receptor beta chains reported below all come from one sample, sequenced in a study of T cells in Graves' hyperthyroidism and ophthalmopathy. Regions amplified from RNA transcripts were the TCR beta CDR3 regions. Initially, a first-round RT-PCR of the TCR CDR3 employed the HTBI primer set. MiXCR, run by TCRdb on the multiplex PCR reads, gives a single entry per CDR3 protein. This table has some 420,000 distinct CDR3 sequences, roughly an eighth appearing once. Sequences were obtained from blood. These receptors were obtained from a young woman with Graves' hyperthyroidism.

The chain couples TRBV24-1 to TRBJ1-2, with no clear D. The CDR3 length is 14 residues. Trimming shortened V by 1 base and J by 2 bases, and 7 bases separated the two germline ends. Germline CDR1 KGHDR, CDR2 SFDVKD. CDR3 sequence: CATSDFNRNYGYTF. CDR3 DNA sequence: TGTGCCACCAGTGATTTCAACCGAAACTATGGCTACACCTTC.

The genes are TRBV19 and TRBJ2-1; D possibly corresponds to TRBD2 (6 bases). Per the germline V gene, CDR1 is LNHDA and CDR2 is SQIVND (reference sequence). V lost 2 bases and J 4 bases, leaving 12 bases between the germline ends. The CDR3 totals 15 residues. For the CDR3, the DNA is TGTGCCAGTAGTATATCCACCGCGGGGTACAATGAGCAGTTCTTC. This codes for CASSISTAGYNEQFF.

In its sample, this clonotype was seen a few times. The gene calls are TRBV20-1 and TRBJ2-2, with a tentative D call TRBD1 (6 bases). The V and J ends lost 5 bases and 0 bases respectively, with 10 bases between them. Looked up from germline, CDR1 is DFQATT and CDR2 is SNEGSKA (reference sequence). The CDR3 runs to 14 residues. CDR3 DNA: TGCAGTGCTGGGGGACAATCGAACACCGGGGAGCTGTTTTTT. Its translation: CSAGGQSNTGELFF.

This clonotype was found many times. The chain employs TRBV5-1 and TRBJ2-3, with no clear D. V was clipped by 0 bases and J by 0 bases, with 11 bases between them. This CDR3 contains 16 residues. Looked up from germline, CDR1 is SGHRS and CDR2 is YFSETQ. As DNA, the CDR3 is TGCGCCAGCAGCTTGGCAGGAGTTACTAGCACAGATACGCAGTATTTT. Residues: CASSLAGVTSTDTQYF.

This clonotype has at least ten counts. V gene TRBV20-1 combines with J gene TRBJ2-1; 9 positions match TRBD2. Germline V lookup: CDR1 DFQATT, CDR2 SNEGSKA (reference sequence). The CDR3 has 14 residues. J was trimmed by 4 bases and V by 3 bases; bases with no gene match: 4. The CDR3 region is CSARLAGPYNEQFF. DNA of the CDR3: TGCAGTGCTAGGCTAGCGGGACCTTACAATGAGCAGTTCTTC.

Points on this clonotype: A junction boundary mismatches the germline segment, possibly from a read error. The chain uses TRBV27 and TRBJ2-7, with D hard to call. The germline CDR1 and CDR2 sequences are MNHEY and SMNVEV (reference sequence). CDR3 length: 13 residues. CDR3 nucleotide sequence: TGTGCGTCTAGTGCCCAGAGCTCCTACGAGCAGCACTTC. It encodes CASSAQSSYEQHF.

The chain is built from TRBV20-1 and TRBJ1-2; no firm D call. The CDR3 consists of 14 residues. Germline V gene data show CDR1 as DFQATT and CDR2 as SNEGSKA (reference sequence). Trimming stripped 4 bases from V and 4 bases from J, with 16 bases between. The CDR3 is CSAKPSQAAYGYTF. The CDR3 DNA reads TGCAGTGCTAAACCCTCGCAGGCCGCCTATGGCTACACCTTC.

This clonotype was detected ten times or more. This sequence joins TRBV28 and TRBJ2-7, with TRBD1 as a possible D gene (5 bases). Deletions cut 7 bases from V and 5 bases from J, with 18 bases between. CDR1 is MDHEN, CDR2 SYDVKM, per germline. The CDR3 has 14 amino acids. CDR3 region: CASTSVRVRHEQYF. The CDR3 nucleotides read TGTGCCAGCACATCGGTCAGGGTCCGGCACGAGCAGTACTTC. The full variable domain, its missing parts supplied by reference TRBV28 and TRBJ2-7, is DVKVTQSSRYLVKRTGEKVFLECVQDMDHENMFWYRQDPGLGLRLIYFSYDVKMKEKGDIPEGYSVSREKKERFSLILESASTNQTSMYLCASTSVRVRHEQYFGPGTRLTVT.

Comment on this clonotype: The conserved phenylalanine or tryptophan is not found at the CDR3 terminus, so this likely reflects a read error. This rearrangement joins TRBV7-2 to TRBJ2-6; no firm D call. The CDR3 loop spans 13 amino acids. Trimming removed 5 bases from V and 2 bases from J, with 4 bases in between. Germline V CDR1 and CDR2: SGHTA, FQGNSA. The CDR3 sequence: CASSRPGANVLTS. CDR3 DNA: TGTGCCAGCAGCCGTCCTGGGGCCAACGTCCTGACTTCC.

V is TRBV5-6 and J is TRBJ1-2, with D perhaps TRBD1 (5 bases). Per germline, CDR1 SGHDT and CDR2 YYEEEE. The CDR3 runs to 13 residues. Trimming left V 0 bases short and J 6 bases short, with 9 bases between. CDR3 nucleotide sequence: TGTGCCAGCAGCTTGGAGGGGACCGATGGCTACACCTTC. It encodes CASSLEGTDGYTF. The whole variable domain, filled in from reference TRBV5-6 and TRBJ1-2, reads DAGVTQSPTHLIKTRGQQVTLRCSPKSGHDTVSWYQQALGQGPQFIFQYYEEEERQRGNFPDRFSGHQFPNYSSELNVNALLLGDSALYLCASSLEGTDGYTFGSGTRLTVV.

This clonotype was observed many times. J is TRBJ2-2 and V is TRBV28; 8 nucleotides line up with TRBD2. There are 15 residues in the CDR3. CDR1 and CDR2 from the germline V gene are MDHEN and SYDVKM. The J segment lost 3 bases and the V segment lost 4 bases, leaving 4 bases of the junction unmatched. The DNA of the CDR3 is TGTGCCAGCAGTTCAGGGACTAGATACACCGGGGAGCTGTTTTTT. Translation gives CASSSGTRYTGELFF.

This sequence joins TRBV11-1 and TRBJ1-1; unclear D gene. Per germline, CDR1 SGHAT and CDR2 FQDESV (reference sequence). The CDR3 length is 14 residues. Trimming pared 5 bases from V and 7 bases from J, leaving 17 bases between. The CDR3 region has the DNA TGTGCCAGCAGCGATGGAGAGTTTTTGGGTGAAGCTTTCTTT. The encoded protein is CASSDGEFLGEAFF.

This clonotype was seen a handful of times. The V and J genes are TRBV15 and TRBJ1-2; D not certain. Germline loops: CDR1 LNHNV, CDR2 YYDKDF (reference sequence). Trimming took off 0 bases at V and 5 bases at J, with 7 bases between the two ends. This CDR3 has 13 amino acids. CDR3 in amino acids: CATSRDQQYGYTF. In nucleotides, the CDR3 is TGTGCCACCAGCAGAGATCAACAGTATGGCTACACCTTC.

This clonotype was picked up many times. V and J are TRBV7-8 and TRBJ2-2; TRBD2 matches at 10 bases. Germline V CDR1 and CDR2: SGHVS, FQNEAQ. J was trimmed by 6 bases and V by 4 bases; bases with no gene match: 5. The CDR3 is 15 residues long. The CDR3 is CASSSGGLASGELFF. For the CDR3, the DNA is TGTGCCAGCAGCTCGGGGGGACTAGCGTCCGGGGAGCTGTTTTTT.

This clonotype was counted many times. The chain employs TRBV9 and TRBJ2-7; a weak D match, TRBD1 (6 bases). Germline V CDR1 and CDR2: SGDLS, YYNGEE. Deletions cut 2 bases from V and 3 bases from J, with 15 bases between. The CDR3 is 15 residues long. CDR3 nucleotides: TGTGCCAGCAGCGTTTCAGGGGCCCAGGGCTACGAGCAGTACTTC. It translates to CASSVSGAQGYEQYF.

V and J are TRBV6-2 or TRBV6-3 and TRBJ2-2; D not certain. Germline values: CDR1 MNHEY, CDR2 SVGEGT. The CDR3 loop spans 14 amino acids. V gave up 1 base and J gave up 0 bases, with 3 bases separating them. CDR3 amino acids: CASSYYANTGELFF. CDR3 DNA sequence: TGTGCCAGCAGTTACTACGCGAACACCGGGGAGCTGTTTTTT.

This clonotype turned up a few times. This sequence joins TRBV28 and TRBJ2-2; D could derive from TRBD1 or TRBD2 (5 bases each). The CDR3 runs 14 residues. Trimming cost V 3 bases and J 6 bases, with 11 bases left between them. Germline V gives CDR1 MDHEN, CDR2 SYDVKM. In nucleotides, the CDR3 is TGTGCCAGCAGTTTCCCGGGGACCGCCGGGGAGCTGTTTTTT. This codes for CASSFPGTAGELFF.

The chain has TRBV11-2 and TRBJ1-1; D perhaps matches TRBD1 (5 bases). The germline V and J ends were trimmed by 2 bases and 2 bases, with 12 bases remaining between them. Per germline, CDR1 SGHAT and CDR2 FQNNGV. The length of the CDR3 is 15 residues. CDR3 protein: CASSLHRSLNTEAFF. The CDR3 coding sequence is TGTGCCAGCAGCTTACACAGGTCTTTAAACACTGAAGCTTTCTTT.

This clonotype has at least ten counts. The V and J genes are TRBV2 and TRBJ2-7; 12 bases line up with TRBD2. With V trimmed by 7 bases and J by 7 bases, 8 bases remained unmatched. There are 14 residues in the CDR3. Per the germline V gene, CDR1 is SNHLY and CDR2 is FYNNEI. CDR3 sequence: CASIRLAGAEEQYF. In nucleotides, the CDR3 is TGTGCCAGCATTCGACTAGCGGGAGCGGAAGAGCAGTACTTC.

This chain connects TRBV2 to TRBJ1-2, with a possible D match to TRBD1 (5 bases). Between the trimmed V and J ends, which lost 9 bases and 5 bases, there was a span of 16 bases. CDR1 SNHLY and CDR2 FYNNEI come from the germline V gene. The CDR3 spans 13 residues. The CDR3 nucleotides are TGTGCCAGTCTAAACCCCAGGGAATATGGCTACACCTTC. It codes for CASLNPREYGYTF.

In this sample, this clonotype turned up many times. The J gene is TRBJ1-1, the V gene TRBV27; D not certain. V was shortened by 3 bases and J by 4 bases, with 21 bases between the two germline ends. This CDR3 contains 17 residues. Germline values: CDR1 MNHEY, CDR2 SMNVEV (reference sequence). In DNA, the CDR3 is TGTGCCAGCAGTTTCACGCCCCAAGCAGGAGAAGGCACTGAAGCTTTCTTT. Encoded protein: CASSFTPQAGEGTEAFF.

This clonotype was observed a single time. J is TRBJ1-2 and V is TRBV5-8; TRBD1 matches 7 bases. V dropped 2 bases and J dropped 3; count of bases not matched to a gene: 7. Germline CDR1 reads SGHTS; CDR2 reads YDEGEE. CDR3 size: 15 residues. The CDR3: CASSLKTGVYYGYTF. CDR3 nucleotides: TGTGCCAGCAGCTTAAAAACAGGGGTTTACTATGGCTACACCTTC.

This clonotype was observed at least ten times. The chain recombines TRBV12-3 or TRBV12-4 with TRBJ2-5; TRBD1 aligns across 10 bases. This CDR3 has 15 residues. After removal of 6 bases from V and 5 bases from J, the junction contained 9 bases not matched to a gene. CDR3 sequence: CASSTRTGGRETQYF. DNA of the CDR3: TGTGCCAGCAGCACAAGGACAGGGGGGAGGGAGACCCAGTACTTC.

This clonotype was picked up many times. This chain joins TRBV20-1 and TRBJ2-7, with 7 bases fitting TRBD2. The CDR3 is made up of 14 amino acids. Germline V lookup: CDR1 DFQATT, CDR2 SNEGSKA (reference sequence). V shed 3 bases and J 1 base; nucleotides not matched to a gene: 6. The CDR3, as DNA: TGCAGTGCTAGGCGCGGGAGTATATCCTACGAGCAGTACTTC. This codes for CSARRGSISYEQYF.

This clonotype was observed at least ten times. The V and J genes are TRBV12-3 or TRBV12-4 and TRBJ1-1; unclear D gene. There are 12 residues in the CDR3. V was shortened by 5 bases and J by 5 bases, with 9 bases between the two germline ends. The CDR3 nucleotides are TGTGCCAGCAGTGGCTATGGGACTGAAGCTTTCTTT. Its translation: CASSGYGTEAFF.

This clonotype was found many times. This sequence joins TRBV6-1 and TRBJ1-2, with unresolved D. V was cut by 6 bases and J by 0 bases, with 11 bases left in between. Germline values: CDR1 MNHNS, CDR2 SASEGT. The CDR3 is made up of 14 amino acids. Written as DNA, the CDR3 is TGTGCCAGCAGGATGGGAGTTTCTAACTATGGCTACACCTTC. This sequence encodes CASRMGVSNYGYTF.